Here is one T cell receptor (beta chain) with its context. The germline gene is not matched at one end of the junction; a read error may be the cause. There are 15 residues in the CDR3. CDR1 is SNHLY and CDR2 is FYNNEI in the germline V gene. This specimen comes from a study of chemoradiotherapy in HPV16-positive cancers. Measured with immunoSEQ multiplex PCR; TCRdb has only the in-frame clones, and not every one. The sample shows more than 8,500 clones, about 89% of them seen only once. This sequence originates from a human donor with HPV-associated anogenital cancer. V and J are TRBV2 and TRBJ1-4; D is possibly TRBD1 (5 bases). Sequencing used blood, obtained from a patient who underwent chemoradiotherapy. CDR3 DNA sequence: TGTGCCAGCACTGAACAGACAGTAACTAATGAAAAACTGTTTTTT. Translated, it gives CASTEQTVTNEKLFF.